This is a list of T cell receptor beta chains from one sample in a study of T cells after yellow fever vaccination. TCRdb used MiXCR to reprocess the 5' RACE reads, holding one entry per CDR3 protein. The data hold 300,000 to 400,000 distinct CDR3 sequences, with under 15% observed a single time. The material was CD4+ T cells sorted from PBMCs, obtained 15 days after the yellow fever booster vaccination. The receptors shown here come from a man younger than 35 who received the YFV17D yellow fever vaccine. The CDR3 runs from the conserved cysteine through the conserved F or W. The D gene is left open where the match is weak. Clone size is stated in some rows and not others, as once, few, many or a class when expanded.

cdr3_nt,cdr3_aa,v_call,d_call,j_call,clone_size
TGTGCCAGCAGTAGGTACTTCACTAGCACAGATACGCAGTATTTT,CASSRYFTSTDTQYF,TRBV6-1,.,TRBJ2-3,few
TGTGCCAGCAGTCAAGGGACAGGGGGTGGAGCAGATACGCAGTATTTT,CASSQGTGGGADTQYF,TRBV25-1,TRBD1,TRBJ2-3,many
TGTGCCAGCCACATTCAAACAGGTGTAAGAAATTCACCCCTCCACTTT,CASHIQTGVRNSPLHF,TRBV6-1,.,TRBJ1-6,few
TGTGCCAGCAGCTTCGGGACGGTGGGGGACACTGAAGCTTTCTTT,CASSFGTVGDTEAFF,TRBV7-9,.,TRBJ1-1,few
TGCAGTGTCCCCCCCCCGGGGGGCGCAGATACGCAGTATTTT,CSVPPPGGADTQYF,TRBV20-1,.,TRBJ2-3,few
TGTGCCAGCAGCTTAGGTGGCCTTATGGGGACCCAGTACTTC,CASSLGGLMGTQYF,TRBV7-9,.,TRBJ2-5,.
TGCAGTGCTGACGCGGGGGCGTGGACCGGGGAGCTGTTTTTT,CSADAGAWTGELFF,TRBV20-1,.,TRBJ2-2,many
TGTGCCAGCAGCTCCCACAGAAGCTCCTATAATTCACCCCTCCACTTT,CASSSHRSSYNSPLHF,TRBV7-2,.,TRBJ1-6,.
TGTGCCAGCAGCTCTCAAAGGGGCACGGGCTACACCTTC,CASSSQRGTGYTF,TRBV28,.,TRBJ1-2,.
TGTGCCAGCAGTGAGCCAGGGGCGGCCGGGGAGCTGTTTTTT,CASSEPGAAGELFF,TRBV6-5,.,TRBJ2-2,.
TGTGCCAGCAGACCGGTCCAGCCGGGAGGGGAGCTGTTTTTT,CASRPVQPGGELFF,TRBV5-5,.,TRBJ2-2,few
TGCGCCAGCAGCATCGGGACAGGGTCCAAAAAGACCCAGTACTTC,CASSIGTGSKKTQYF,TRBV5-1,TRBD1,TRBJ2-5,few
TGTGCCAGCAGCCAAGGTAGAGTTTCTGGCCAAGAGACCCAGTACTTC,CASSQGRVSGQETQYF,TRBV3-1,.,TRBJ2-5,.
TGCGCCAGCAGACCAATCCGGGACAGGGGATCTGGCTACACCTTC,CASRPIRDRGSGYTF,TRBV4-1,TRBD1,TRBJ1-2,.
TGTGCCAGCAGCAAACTCCCGGGACGGTGGAACACCGGGGAGCTGTTTTTT,CASSKLPGRWNTGELFF,TRBV7-2,.,TRBJ2-2,few
TGTGCCATCCCGGCCCACCCGAACACCGGGGAGCTGTTTTTT,CAIPAHPNTGELFF,TRBV12-3/TRBV12-4,.,TRBJ2-2,.
TGCGCCAGCAGCTTGACGGGATCCTCTGGAAACACCATATATTTT,CASSLTGSSGNTIYF,TRBV5-1,.,TRBJ1-3,few
TGTGCCAGCAGCACAGGACTAGCGGGGGGCACAGATACGCAGTATTTT,CASSTGLAGGTDTQYF,TRBV5-4,TRBD2,TRBJ2-3,many
TGTGCCAGCAGCCCCCACACTGGGTACAATGAGCAGTTCTTC,CASSPHTGYNEQFF,TRBV7-2,.,TRBJ2-1,.
TGTGCCAGCAGCGTAACTCCCTTGAGCTCCTACGAGCAGTACTTC,CASSVTPLSSYEQYF,TRBV9,.,TRBJ2-7,few